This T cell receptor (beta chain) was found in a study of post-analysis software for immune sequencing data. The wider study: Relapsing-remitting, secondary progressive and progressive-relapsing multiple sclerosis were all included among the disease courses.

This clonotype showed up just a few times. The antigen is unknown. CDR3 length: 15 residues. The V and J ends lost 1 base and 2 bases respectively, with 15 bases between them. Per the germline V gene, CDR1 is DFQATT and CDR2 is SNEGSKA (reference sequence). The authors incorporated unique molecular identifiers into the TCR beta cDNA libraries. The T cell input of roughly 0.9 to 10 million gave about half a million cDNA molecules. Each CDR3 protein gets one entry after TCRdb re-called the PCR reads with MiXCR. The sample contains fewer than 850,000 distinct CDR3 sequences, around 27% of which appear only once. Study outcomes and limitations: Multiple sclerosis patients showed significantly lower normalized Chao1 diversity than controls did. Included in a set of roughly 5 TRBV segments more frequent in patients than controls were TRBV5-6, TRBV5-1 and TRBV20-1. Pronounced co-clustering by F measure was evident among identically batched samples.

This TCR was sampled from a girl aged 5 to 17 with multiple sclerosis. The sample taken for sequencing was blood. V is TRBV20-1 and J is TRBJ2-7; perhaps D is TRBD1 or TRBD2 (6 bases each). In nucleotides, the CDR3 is TGCAGTGCTAGAGTGGGGGGCGCGGGCCCCTACGAGCAGTACTTC. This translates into CSARVGGAGPYEQYF.